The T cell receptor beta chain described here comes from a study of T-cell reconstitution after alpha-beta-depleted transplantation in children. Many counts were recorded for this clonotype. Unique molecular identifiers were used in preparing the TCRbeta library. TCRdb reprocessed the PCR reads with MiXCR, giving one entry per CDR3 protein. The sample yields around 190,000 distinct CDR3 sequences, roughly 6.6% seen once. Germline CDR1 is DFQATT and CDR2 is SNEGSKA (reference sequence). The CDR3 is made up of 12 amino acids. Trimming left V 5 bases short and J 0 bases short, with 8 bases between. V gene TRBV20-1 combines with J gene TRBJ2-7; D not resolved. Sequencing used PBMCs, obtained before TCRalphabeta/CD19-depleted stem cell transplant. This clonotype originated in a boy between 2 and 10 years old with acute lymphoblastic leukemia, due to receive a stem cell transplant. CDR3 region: CSAYGPSYEQYF. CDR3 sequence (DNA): TGCAGTGCTTACGGGCCCTCCTACGAGCAGTACTTC.